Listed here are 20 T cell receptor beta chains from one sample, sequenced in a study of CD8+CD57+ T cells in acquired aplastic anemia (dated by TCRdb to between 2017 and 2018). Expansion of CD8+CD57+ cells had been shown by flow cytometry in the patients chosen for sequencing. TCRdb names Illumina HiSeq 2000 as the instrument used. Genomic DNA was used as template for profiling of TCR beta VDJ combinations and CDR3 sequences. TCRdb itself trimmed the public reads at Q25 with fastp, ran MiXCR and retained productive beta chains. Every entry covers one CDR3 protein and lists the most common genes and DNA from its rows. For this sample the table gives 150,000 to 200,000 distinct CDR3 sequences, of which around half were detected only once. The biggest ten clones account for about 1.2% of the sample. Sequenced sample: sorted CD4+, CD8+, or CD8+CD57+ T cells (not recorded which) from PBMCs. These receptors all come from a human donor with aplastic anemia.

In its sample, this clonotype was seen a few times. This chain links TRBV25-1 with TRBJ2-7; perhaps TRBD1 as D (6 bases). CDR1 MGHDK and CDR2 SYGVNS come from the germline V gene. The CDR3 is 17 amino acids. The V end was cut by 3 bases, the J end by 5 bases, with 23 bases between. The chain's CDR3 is CASSDLDWDTVVHEQYF. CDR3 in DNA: TGTGCCAGCAGTGACCTGGACTGGGACACCGTTGTACACGAGCAGTACTTC.

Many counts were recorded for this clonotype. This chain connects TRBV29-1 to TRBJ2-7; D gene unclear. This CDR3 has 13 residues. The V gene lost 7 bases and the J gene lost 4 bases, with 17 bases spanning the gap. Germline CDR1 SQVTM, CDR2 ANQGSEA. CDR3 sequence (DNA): TGCAGCGCCCTAGGGCAGATGGGTTACGAGCAGTACTTC. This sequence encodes CSALGQMGYEQYF.

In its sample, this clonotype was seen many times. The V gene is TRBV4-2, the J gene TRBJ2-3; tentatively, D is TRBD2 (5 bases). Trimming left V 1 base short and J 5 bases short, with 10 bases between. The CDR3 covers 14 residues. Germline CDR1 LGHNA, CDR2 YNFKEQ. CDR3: CASSQALAGDTQYF. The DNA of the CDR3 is TGTGCCAGCAGCCAAGCTCTAGCCGGAGATACGCAGTATTTT.

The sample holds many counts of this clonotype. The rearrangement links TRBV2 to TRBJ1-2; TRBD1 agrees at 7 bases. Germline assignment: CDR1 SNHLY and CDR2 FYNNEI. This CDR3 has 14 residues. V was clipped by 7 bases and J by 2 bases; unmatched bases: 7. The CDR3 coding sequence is TGTGCCAGCAAGGACAGGAGAACGAACTATGGCTACACCTTC. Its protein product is CASKDRRTNYGYTF.

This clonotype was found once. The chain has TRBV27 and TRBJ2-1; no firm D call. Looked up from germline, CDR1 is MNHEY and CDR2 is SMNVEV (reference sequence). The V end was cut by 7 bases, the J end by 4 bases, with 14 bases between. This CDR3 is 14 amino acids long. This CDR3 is CASKASKLYNEQFF. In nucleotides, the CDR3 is TGTGCCAGCAAAGCTTCCAAACTTTACAATGAGCAGTTCTTC.

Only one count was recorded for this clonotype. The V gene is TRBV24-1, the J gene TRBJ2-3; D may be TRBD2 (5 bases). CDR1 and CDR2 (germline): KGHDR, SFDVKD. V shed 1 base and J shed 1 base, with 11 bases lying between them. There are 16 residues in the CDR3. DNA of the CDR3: TGTGCCACCAGTGATTTAAACCTAGCCGGCACAGATACGCAGTATTTT. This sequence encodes CATSDLNLAGTDTQYF.

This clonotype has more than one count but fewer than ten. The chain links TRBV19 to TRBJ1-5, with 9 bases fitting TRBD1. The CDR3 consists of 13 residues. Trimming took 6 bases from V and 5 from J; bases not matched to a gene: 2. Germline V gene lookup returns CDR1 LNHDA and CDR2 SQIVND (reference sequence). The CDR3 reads CASRDRGDQPQHF. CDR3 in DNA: TGTGCCAGTAGGGACAGGGGAGATCAGCCCCAGCATTTT.

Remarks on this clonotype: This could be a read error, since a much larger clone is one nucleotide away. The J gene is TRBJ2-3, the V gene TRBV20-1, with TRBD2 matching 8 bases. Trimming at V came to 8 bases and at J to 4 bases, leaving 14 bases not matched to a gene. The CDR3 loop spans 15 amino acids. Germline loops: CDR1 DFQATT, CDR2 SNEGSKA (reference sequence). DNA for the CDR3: TGCAGTACTGGCACCGGGACTAGAGTTTCAGATACGCAGTATTTT. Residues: CSTGTGTRVSDTQYF.

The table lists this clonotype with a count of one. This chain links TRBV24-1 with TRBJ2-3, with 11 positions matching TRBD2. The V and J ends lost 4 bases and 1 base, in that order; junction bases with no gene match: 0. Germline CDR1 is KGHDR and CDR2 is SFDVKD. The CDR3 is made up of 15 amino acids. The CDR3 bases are TGTGCCACCAGTGAGACTAGCGGGGGCACAGATACGCAGTATTTT. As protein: CATSETSGGTDTQYF.

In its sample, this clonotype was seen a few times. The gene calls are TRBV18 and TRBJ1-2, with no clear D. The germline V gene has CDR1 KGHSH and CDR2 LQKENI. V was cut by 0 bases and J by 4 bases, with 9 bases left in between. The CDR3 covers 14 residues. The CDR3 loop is CASSPPRVTYGYTF. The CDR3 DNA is TGTGCCAGCTCACCACCTCGGGTAACCTATGGCTACACCTTC.

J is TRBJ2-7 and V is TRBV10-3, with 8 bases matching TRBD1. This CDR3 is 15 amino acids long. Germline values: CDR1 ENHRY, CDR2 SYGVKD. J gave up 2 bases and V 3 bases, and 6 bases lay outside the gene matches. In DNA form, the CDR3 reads TGTGCCATCAGTGATGGGACAGGACGAGCCTACGAGCAGTACTTC. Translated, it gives CAISDGTGRAYEQYF.

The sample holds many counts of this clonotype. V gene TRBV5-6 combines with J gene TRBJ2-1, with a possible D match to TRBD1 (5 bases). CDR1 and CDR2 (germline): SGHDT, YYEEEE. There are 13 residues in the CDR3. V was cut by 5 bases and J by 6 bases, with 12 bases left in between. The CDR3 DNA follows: TGTGCCAGCAGTATTACAGGTGTCAATGAGCAGTTCTTC. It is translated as CASSITGVNEQFF.

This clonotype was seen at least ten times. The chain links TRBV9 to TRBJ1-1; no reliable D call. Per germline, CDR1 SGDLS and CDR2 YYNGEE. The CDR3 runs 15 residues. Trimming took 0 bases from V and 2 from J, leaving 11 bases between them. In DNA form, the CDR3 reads TGTGCCAGCAGCGTAGGATTAGGCCTCAACACTGAAGCTTTCTTT. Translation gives CASSVGLGLNTEAFF.

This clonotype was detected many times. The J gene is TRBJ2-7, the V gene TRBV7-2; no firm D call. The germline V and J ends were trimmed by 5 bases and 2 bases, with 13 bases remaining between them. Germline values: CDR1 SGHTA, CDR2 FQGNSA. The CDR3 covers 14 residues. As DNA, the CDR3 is TGTGCCAGCAGCCCACAGACGGAGACCTACGAGCAGTACTTC. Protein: CASSPQTETYEQYF.

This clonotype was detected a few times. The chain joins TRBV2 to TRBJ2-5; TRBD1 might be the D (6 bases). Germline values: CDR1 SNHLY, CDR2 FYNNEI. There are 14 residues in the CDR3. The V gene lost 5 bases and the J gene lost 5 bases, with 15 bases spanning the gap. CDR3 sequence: CASSPNTGLETQYF. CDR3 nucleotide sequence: TGTGCCAGCAGTCCTAATACAGGGTTGGAGACCCAGTACTTC.

The CDR3 protein is CASSFRLSSYNEQFF. The CDR3 DNA follows: TGTGCCAGCAGCTTTAGGCTAAGCTCCTACAATGAGCAGTTCTTC. J is TRBJ2-1 and V is TRBV7-6; D unclear. Germline CDR1 reads SGHVS; CDR2 reads FNYEAQ. Trimming pared 3 bases from V and 0 bases from J, leaving 9 bases between. The CDR3 extends over 15 amino acids.

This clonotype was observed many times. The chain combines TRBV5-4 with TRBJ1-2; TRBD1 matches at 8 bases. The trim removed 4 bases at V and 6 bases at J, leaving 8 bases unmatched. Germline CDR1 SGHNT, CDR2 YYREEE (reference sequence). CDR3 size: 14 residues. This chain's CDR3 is CASSPLDRGDGYTF. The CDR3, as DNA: TGTGCCAGCAGCCCCCTAGACAGGGGAGATGGCTACACCTTC.

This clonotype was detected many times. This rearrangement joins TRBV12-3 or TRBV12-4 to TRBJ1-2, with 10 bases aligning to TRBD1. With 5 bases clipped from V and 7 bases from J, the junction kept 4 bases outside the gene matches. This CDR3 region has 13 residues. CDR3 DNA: TGTGCCAGCAGTCGACAGGGGGCGGGTGGCTACACCTTC. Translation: CASSRQGAGGYTF.

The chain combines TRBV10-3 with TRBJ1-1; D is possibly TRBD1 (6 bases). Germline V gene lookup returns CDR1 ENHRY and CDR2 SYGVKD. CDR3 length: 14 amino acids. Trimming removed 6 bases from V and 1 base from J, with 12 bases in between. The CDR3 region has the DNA TGTGCCATCAGAGCAGGGGCGGAGAACACTGAAGCTTTCTTT. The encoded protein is CAIRAGAENTEAFF.

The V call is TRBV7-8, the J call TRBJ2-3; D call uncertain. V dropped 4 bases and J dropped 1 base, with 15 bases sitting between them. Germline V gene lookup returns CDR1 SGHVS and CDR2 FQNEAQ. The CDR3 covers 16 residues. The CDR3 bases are TGTGCCAGCAGCTCGCACTTAGACGGACGCACAGATACGCAGTATTTT. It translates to CASSSHLDGRTDTQYF.